Shown below are 24 T cell receptor beta chains from a single sample sequenced in a study of early T cells in non-severe SARS-CoV-2 infection. TCRdb passed the 5' RACE reads through MiXCR, listing each CDR3 protein once. Of 35,000 to 50,000 distinct CDR3 sequences in the sample, about a quarter were seen once. Sequencing was performed on whole blood, taken at baseline. The receptors originated from an adult who was a healthcare worker with PCR-confirmed SARS-CoV-2 infection or an uninfected control (not recorded which).

This clonotype was detected ten times or more. The chain combines TRBV7-6 with TRBJ2-7; 8 nucleotides match TRBD1. The CDR3 consists of 16 residues. The V segment lost 1 base and the J segment 2 bases; nucleotides outside the gene matches: 7. In germline, CDR1 is SGHVS, CDR2 FNYEAQ. As DNA, the CDR3 is TGTGCCAGCAGCTTAGGGGACAGGATTTCAACCTACGAGCAGTACTTC. Encoded protein: CASSLGDRISTYEQYF.

The rearrangement links TRBV4-2 to TRBJ2-2; a weak D match, TRBD1 (5 bases). V lost 0 bases and J lost 5, with 16 bases in between. The germline gives CDR1 LGHNA, CDR2 YNFKEQ. This CDR3 has 17 residues. In DNA, the CDR3 is TGTGCCAGCAGCCAAGATCCGACAGCCTCTTTGACCGGGGAGCTGTTTTTT. This translates into CASSQDPTASLTGELFF.

This clonotype was seen a handful of times. The chain has TRBV6-6 and TRBJ1-5; D gene unclear. V was cut by 5 bases and J by 5 bases, with 13 bases left in between. CDR3 length: 14 residues. Germline V CDR1 and CDR2: MNHNY, SVGAGI (reference sequence). The CDR3 loop reads CASSAARVDQPQHF. The CDR3 nucleotides are TGTGCCAGCAGTGCCGCAAGGGTCGATCAGCCCCAGCATTTT.

This clonotype has more than one count but fewer than ten. J is TRBJ2-7 and V is TRBV4-2, with D uncertain. The CDR3 length is 16 residues. The germline gives CDR1 LGHNA, CDR2 YNFKEQ. V was shortened by 0 bases and J by 1 base, with 13 bases between the two germline ends. As DNA, the CDR3 is TGTGCCAGCAGCCAAGATCTATCGACGGATTCCTACGAGCAGTACTTC. It specifies CASSQDLSTDSYEQYF.

The chain carries TRBV5-1 and TRBJ1-5; D possibly corresponds to TRBD1 (5 bases). Per germline, CDR1 SGHRS and CDR2 YFSETQ. The CDR3 runs to 15 residues. Trimming removed 4 bases at V and 2 bases at J, with 13 bases between. CDR3 region: CASSLTGLGNQPQHF. The CDR3 DNA follows: TGCGCCAGCAGCCTCACAGGTTTGGGCAATCAGCCCCAGCATTTT.

The table lists this clonotype with a few counts. The chain combines TRBV12-5 with TRBJ2-1; 8 nucleotides align to TRBD1. The CDR3 has 15 residues. CDR1 LGHNT and CDR2 FRNRAP come from the germline V gene. The V and J ends lost 2 bases and 6 bases, in that order; junction bases with no gene match: 6. The CDR3 DNA sequence: TGTGCTAGTGGTTTGCCTCGACAGGGGAGCAATGAGCAGTTCTTC. The encoded protein is CASGLPRQGSNEQFF.

The chain couples TRBV29-1 to TRBJ2-2; unclear D gene. Trimming took off 3 bases at V and 6 bases at J, with 8 bases between the two ends. There are 12 residues in the CDR3. The germline V gene encodes CDR1 SQVTM and CDR2 ANQGSEA. CDR3 loop: CSVESVSGELFF. Written as DNA, the CDR3 is TGCAGCGTTGAGTCTGTGTCCGGGGAGCTGTTTTTT.

This clonotype was counted only a few times. The rearrangement links TRBV6-5 to TRBJ2-1; no definite D call. Deletions cut 8 bases from V and 0 bases from J, with 14 bases between. This CDR3 has 15 residues. Per the germline V gene, CDR1 is MNHEY and CDR2 is SVGAGI. CDR3 nucleotide sequence: TGTGCCAGCTCCTCCGGGCTAAGCTCCTACAATGAGCAGTTCTTC. Translation gives CASSSGLSSYNEQFF.

This clonotype was detected only a few times. V usage is TRBV4-2 and J usage is TRBJ2-7; a possible D gene is TRBD2 (6 bases). Per the germline V gene, CDR1 is LGHNA and CDR2 is YNFKEQ. The CDR3 sequence is 14 residues long. V lost 4 bases and J lost 2, with 12 bases in between. In nucleotides, the CDR3 is TGTGCCAGCAGCCTAGGGAGGAGCGCCTACGAGCAGTACTTC. Translating gives CASSLGRSAYEQYF.

The genes are TRBV6-1 and TRBJ2-1; TRBD1 is a possible D gene (5 bases). Germline V gene sequence: CDR1 MNHNS, CDR2 SASEGT. The CDR3 consists of 15 residues. Trimming shortened V by 2 bases and J by 0 bases, and 8 bases separated the two germline ends. The CDR3 loop is CASSERGNSYNEQFF. Here the CDR3 DNA reads TGTGCCAGCAGTGAAAGGGGTAACTCCTACAATGAGCAGTTCTTC.

The chain carries TRBV11-2 and TRBJ1-5; D gene uncertain. The CDR3 contains 14 residues. Germline CDR1 and CDR2: SGHAT and FQNNGV. V gave up 0 bases and J gave up 4 bases, with 7 bases separating them. The CDR3 DNA follows: TGTGCCAGCAGCTTAGATTCTGCTAATCAGCCCCAGCATTTT. Translating it yields CASSLDSANQPQHF.

This chain connects TRBV7-2 to TRBJ2-5, with TRBD1 matching 10 bases. Unmatched junction bases numbered 3, after V lost 4 bases and J lost 4 bases. CDR1 is SGHTA and CDR2 is FQGNSA in the germline V gene. The CDR3 contains 14 residues. The CDR3 spells CASSWDRGRETQYF. The CDR3 bases are TGTGCCAGCAGCTGGGACAGGGGTAGAGAGACCCAGTACTTC.

The chain employs TRBV12-3 or TRBV12-4 and TRBJ1-5; tentatively, D is TRBD1 (5 bases). The CDR3 is made up of 12 amino acids. Trimming pared 5 bases from V and 12 bases from J, leaving 14 bases between. The CDR3 region has the DNA TGTGCCAGCAGTGCGGACAATTCTCACCAGCATTTT. Its protein product is CASSADNSHQHF.

This rearrangement joins TRBV6-1 to TRBJ2-3; 9 nucleotides agree with TRBD1. This CDR3 has 17 amino acids. The germline CDR1 and CDR2 sequences are MNHNS and SASEGT. The junction had 11 bases not matched to a gene; V was cut back by 0 bases and J by 7 bases. Here the CDR3 DNA reads TGTGCCAGCAGTGAAGCCGCCGGGACAGGGAGTCGAAATACGCAGTATTTT. Its translation: CASSEAAGTGSRNTQYF.

This clonotype occurred a few times. This sequence joins TRBV7-9 and TRBJ2-7, with no clear D. The ends were cut back, 5 bases at V and 2 bases at J, with 4 bases in the middle. CDR1 is SEHNR and CDR2 is FQNEAQ in the germline V gene (reference sequence). The CDR3 is 11 amino acids. CDR3 protein: CASSDTYEQYF. CDR3 in DNA: TGTGCCAGCAGCGACACCTACGAGCAGTACTTC.

The V gene is TRBV7-9, the J gene TRBJ2-7; 9 nucleotides match TRBD1. CDR3 size: 14 residues. Trimming removed 5 bases from V and 2 bases from J; junction bases left unmatched: 4. CDR1 is SEHNR and CDR2 is FQNEAQ in the germline V gene (reference sequence). The CDR3 is CASSPGTGTYEQYF. CDR3 in DNA: TGTGCCAGCAGCCCAGGGACAGGGACCTACGAGCAGTACTTC.

This clonotype was counted a few times. The V call is TRBV20-1, the J call TRBJ2-3; D uncertain. Germline V CDR1 and CDR2: DFQATT, SNEGSKA (reference sequence). V gave up 2 bases and J gave up 4 bases, with 7 bases separating them. The CDR3 consists of 12 residues. The CDR3: CSARQWADTQYF. The CDR3 DNA reads as TGCAGTGCTAGACAGTGGGCAGATACGCAGTATTTT.

This clonotype turned up a few times. The gene calls are TRBV5-1 and TRBJ1-3, with TRBD1 as a possible D gene (6 bases). Germline CDR1 is SGHRS and CDR2 is YFSETQ. This CDR3 has 14 residues. Trimming left V 4 bases short and J 0 bases short, with 8 bases between. The chain's CDR3 is CASSQDSSGNTIYF. The CDR3 coding sequence is TGCGCCAGCAGCCAGGACAGCTCTGGAAACACCATATATTTT.

The CDR3 sequence is CASSLPQAGGTEAFF. The CDR3, as DNA: TGCGCCAGCAGCTTGCCCCAGGCCGGGGGCACTGAAGCTTTCTTT. The chain joins TRBV5-1 to TRBJ1-1, with a weak D call TRBD1 (5 bases). Germline CDR1 and CDR2: SGHRS and YFSETQ. Trimming cost V 1 base and J 4 bases, with 14 bases left between them. This CDR3 is built from 15 residues. The entire variable domain, with the rest obtained from reference TRBV5-1 and TRBJ1-1, is as follows: KAGVTQTPRYLIKTRGQQVTLSCSPISGHRSVSWYQQTPGQGLQFLFEYFSETQRNKGNFPGRFSGRQFSNSRSEMNVSTLELGDSALYLCASSLPQAGGTEAFFGQGTRLTVV.

A single count supports this clonotype. The J gene is TRBJ2-3, the V gene TRBV20-1; no definite D call. V was trimmed by 4 bases and J by 0 bases, leaving 14 bases between them. CDR1 and CDR2 (germline): DFQATT, SNEGSKA (reference sequence). The CDR3 has 15 residues. CDR3 sequence: CSAITTATSTDTQYF. The DNA for the CDR3 is TGCAGTGCTATCACCACAGCAACTAGCACAGATACGCAGTATTTT.

This clonotype was counted a few times. This sequence joins TRBV10-3 and TRBJ2-3, with TRBD2 matching over 8 bases. The CDR3 contains 16 residues. Germline values: CDR1 ENHRY, CDR2 SYGVKD. Trimming cost V 0 bases and J 1 base; bases outside gene matches: 3. For the CDR3, the DNA is TGTGCCATCAGTGAGTCTGCGGGGGGCCGCACAGATACGCAGTATTTT. It yields the protein CAISESAGGRTDTQYF.

This clonotype has a count of ten or more. The chain carries TRBV12-3 or TRBV12-4 and TRBJ2-7; D gene ambiguous. The CDR3 loop spans 12 amino acids. Trimming cost V 4 bases and J 0 bases, with 4 bases left between them. The CDR3 here is CASSSSSYEQYF. For the CDR3, the DNA is TGTGCCAGCAGTTCCTCCTCCTACGAGCAGTACTTC.

The chain couples TRBV11-2 to TRBJ1-5, with a possible D match to TRBD1 (6 bases). The length of the CDR3 is 14 residues. Deletions cut 5 bases from V and 7 bases from J, with 15 bases between. The V gene's germline CDR1 is SGHAT and CDR2 FQNNGV. CDR3 nucleotides: TGTGCCAGCAGCATTGGTGCAGGGGACCAGCCCCAGCATTTT. It specifies CASSIGAGDQPQHF. The full variable domain, its missing parts supplied by reference TRBV11-2 and TRBJ1-5, is EAGVAQSPRYKIIEKRQSVAFWCNPISGHATLYWYQQILGQGPKLLIQFQNNGVVDDSQLPKDRFSAERLKGVDSTLKIQPAKLEDSAVYLCASSIGAGDQPQHFGDGTRLSIL.

The genes are TRBV7-6 and TRBJ2-3; 8 nucleotides match TRBD2. V dropped 1 base and J dropped 5; count of bases not matched to a gene: 2. This CDR3 has 14 residues. CDR1 is SGHVS and CDR2 is FNYEAQ in the germline V gene. In DNA, the CDR3 is TGTGCCAGCAGCTTAGTAGCGGGGAAAGATACGCAGTATTTT. Residues: CASSLVAGKDTQYF. The full variable domain, rest sourced from reference TRBV7-6 and TRBJ2-3, is GAGVSQSPRYKVTKRGQDVALRCDPISGHVSLYWYRQALGQGPEFLTYFNYEAQQDKSGLPNDRFSAERPEGSISTLTIQRTEQRDSAMYRCASSLVAGKDTQYFGPGTRLTVL.